This TCR beta chain was identified in a study of blood T cell repertoires in COVID-19. Study summary: The cDNA or gDNA used as material had been derived from T cells, B-cell-depleted T cells, or PBMCs.

In the study's own analysis: How many nucleated cells were present was estimated from reference gene primer amplification. Only in-frame clones appear in the TCRdb table, and some are missing; sequencing was by immunoSEQ multiplex PCR. V and J calls and clone size are as listed in that table; D and trimming were resolved from the DNA. The sample has approximately 220,000 clones, approximately 87% seen once; the top ten hold approximately 6.2%. Germline loops: CDR1 LGHDT, CDR2 YNNKEL (reference sequence). There are 12 residues in the CDR3. The junction had 5 bases not matched to a gene; V was cut back by 1 base and J by 15 bases.

This chain uses TRBV3-1 (or the pseudogene TRBV3-2) with TRBJ2-1; TRBD2 matches at 8 bases. This TCR derives from a man between 60 and 75 years old who had recovered from COVID-19. What was sequenced was peripheral blood. CDR3 region: CASSQAELAVFF. CDR3 nucleotide sequence: TGTGCCAGCAGCCAAGCTGAACTAGCGGTGTTCTTC.